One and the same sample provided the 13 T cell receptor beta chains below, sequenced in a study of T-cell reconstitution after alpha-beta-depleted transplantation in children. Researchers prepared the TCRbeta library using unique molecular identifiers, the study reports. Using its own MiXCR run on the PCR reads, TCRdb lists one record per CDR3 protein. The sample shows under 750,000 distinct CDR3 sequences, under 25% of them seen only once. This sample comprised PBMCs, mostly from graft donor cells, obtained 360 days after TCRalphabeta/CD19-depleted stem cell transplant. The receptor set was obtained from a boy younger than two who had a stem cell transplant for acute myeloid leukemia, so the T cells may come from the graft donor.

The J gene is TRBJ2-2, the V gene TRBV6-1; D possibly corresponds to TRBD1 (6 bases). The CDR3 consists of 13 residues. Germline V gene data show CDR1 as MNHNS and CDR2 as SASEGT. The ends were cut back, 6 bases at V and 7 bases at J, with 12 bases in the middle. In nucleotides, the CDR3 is TGTGCCAGCAGCTCCCGGACAGACGGGGAGCTGTTTTTT. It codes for CASSSRTDGELFF.

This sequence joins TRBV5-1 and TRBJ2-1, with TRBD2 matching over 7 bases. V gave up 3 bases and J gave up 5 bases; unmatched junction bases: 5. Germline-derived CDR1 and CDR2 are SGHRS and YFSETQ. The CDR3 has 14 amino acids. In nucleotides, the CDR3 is TGCGCCAGCAGCTCGGGACTACAGCACAATGAGCAGTTCTTC. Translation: CASSSGLQHNEQFF.

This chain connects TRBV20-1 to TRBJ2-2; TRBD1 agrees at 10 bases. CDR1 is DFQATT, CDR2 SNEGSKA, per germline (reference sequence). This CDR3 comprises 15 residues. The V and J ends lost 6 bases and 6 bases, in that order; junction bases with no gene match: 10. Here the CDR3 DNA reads TGCAGTGCGCCCCTCTGGACAGGGGGATCCGGGGAGCTGTTTTTT. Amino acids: CSAPLWTGGSGELFF.

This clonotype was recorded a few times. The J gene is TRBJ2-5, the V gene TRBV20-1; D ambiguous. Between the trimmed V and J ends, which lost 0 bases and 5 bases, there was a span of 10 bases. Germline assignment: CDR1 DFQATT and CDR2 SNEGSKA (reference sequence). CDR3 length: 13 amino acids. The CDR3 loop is CSARDTRRETQYF. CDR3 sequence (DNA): TGCAGTGCTAGAGATACTCGGCGGGAGACCCAGTACTTC.

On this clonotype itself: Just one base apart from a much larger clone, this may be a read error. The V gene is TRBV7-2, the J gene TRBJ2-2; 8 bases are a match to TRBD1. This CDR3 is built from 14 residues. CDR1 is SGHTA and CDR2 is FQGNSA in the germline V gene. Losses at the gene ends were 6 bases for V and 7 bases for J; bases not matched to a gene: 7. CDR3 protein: CASSSRQGNGELFF. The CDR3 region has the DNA TGTGCCAGCAGTTCCCGACAGGGGAACGGGGAGCTGTTTTTT.

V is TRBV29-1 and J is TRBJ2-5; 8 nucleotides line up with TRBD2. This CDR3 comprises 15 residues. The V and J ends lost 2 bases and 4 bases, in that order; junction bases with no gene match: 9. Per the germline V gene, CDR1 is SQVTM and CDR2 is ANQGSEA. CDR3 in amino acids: CSVEFRWLAGETQYF. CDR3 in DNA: TGCAGCGTTGAATTTCGTTGGCTAGCGGGAGAGACCCAGTACTTC.

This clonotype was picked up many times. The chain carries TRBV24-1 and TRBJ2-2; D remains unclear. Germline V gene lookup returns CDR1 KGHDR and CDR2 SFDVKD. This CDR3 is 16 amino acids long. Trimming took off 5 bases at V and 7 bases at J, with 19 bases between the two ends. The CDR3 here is CATSGKGTANFGELFF. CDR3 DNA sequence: TGTGCCACCAGTGGAAAGGGAACAGCGAATTTCGGGGAGCTGTTTTTT.

The CDR3 DNA sequence: TGCAGCGTTGTACAAGTGGTTAGCTCTGGGGCCAACGTCCTGACTTTC. This codes for CSVVQVVSSGANVLTF. The J gene is TRBJ2-6, the V gene TRBV29-1; D gene uncertain. From germline, CDR1 is SQVTM and CDR2 ANQGSEA. CDR3 length: 16 amino acids. The V and J ends lost 4 bases and 0 bases respectively, with 13 bases between them.

CDR3 in DNA: TGTGCCAGCAGTTACTCTGAGGGAGGGTTCGCGAACACCGGGGAGCTGTTTTTT. Translation gives CASSYSEGGFANTGELFF. The chain joins TRBV6-5 to TRBJ2-2, with 7 bases fitting TRBD2. The CDR3 is 18 residues long. Trimming removed 0 bases from V and 0 bases from J; junction bases left unmatched: 7. The germline gives CDR1 MNHEY, CDR2 SVGAGI.

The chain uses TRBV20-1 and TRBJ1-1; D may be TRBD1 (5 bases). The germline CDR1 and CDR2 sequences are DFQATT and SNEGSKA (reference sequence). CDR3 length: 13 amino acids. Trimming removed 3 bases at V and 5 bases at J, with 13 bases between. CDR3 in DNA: TGCAGTGCTAGGGTTTACGGGGGTACTGAAGCTTTCTTT. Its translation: CSARVYGGTEAFF.

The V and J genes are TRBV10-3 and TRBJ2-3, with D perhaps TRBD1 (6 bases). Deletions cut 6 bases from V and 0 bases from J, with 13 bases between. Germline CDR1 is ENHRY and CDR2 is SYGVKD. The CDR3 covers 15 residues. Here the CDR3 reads CAISKDRPSTDTQYF. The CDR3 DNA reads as TGTGCCATCAGCAAAGACAGGCCTAGCACAGATACGCAGTATTTT.

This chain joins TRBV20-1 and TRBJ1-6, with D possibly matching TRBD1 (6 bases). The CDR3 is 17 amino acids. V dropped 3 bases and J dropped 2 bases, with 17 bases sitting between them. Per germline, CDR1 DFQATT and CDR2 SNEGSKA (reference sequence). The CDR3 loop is CSASGGRGLAYNSPLHF. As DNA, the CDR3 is TGCAGTGCTAGTGGTGGCAGGGGTTTAGCCTATAATTCACCCCTCCACTTT.

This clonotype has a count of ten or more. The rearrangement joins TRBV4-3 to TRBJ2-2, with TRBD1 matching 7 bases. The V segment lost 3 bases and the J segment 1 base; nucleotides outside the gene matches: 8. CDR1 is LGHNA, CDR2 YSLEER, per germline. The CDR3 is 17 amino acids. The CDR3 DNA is TGCGCCAGCAGCCAGCCCTCGGGACAGATGAACACCGGGGAGCTGTTTTTT. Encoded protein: CASSQPSGQMNTGELFF.